The rows below give T cell receptor beta chains drawn from one sample of a study of control samples from healthy donors and cancer patients. Only in-frame clones appear in the TCRdb table, and some are missing; sequencing was by immunoSEQ multiplex PCR. The sample has roughly 170,000 clones, around 94% seen once. Sequencing was performed on blood. The receptors shown here come from a woman aged 18-29 years in good health. CDR3s include the opening cysteine and the closing phenylalanine or tryptophan. The order of the fields is D gene, clone size, J gene, CDR3 length, V gene, CDR3 protein, CDR3 DNA. D genes are given only for firm matches. Rows give clone size only sometimes, using once, few, many, or a class for an expanded clone.

>-|-|TRBJ1-1|15|TRBV27
CASSLRARGDTEAFF
TGTGCCAGCAGTTTACGGGCCAGGGGAGACACTGAAGCTTTCTTT
>-|few|TRBJ2-7|13|TRBV5-1
CASSLGRGREQYF
TGCGCCAGCAGCTTGGGCAGGGGTCGCGAGCAGTACTTC
>TRBD2|-|TRBJ2-3|18|TRBV4-2
CASSQDPVAGTSTDTQYF
TGTGCCAGCAGCCAAGATCCCGTAGCGGGGACTAGCACAGATACGCAGTATTTT
>TRBD1|-|TRBJ2-1|14|TRBV4-1
CASSQPGQGFEQFF
TGCGCCAGCAGCCAACCGGGACAGGGATTTGAGCAGTTCTTC
>TRBD1|few|TRBJ1-2|14|TRBV28
CASRGQGGNYGYTF
TGTGCCAGTCGGGGACAGGGTGGAAACTATGGCTACACCTTC
>-|-|TRBJ1-2|15|TRBV28
CASSPQGGTNYGYTF
TGTGCCAGCAGCCCTCAGGGCGGAACTAACTATGGCTACACCTTC
>-|-|TRBJ1-4|15|TRBV6-5
CASSPLQITNEKLFF
TGTGCCAGCAGTCCCCTACAGATAACTAATGAAAAACTGTTTTTT
>-|-|TRBJ1-4|14|TRBV19
CASSIEVVNEKLFF
TGTGCCAGTAGTATAGAGGTGGTTAATGAAAAACTGTTTTTT
>-|-|TRBJ1-2|15|TRBV28
CASSPLVVKGYGYTF
TGTGCCAGCAGTCCCTTGGTTGTAAAGGGTTATGGCTACACCTTC
>-|-|TRBJ2-7|13|TRBV24-1
CATSPGHLYEQYF
TGTGCCACCAGTCCCGGACACCTTTACGAGCAGTACTTC
>TRBD1|-|TRBJ1-3|16|TRBV19
CASSPLGGGAGNTIYF
TGTGCCAGTAGTCCCCTTGGAGGGGGCGCAGGAAACACCATATATTTT
>-|-|TRBJ2-3|14|TRBV5-4
CASSFRGASDTQYF
TGTGCCAGCAGCTTCAGGGGCGCATCAGATACGCAGTATTTT
>-|-|TRBJ2-1|15|TRBV5-1
CASRMDPSSYNEQFF
TGCGCCAGCAGGATGGATCCGAGCTCCTACAATGAGCAGTTCTTC
>-|-|TRBJ1-1|13|TRBV27
CASSLAVSTEAFF
TGTGCCAGCAGTTTAGCCGTAAGCACTGAAGCTTTCTTT
>TRBD1|-|TRBJ1-4|15|TRBV7-2
CASSLDGTGGEKLFF
TGTGCCAGCAGCTTAGACGGGACAGGGGGTGAAAAACTGTTTTTT
>-|-|TRBJ1-5|13|TRBV18
CASSPTVNQPQHF
TGTGCCAGCTCACCGACAGTCAATCAGCCCCAGCATTTT
>-|-|TRBJ2-7|14|TRBV7-2
CASSFGGPSYEQYF
TGTGCCAGCAGCTTCGGGGGCCCATCCTACGAGCAGTACTTC
>-|-|TRBJ1-1|15|TRBV19
CASSIKGAANTEAFF
TGTGCCAGTAGTATAAAAGGGGCGGCGAACACTGAAGCTTTCTTT
>TRBD1|few|TRBJ1-6|15|TRBV28
CASSNTGTGLKSLHF
TGTGCCAGCAGTAATACCGGGACAGGGCTGAAGTCCCTCCACTTT
>TRBD1|-|TRBJ2-7|12|TRBV6-5
CASKTGGYEQYF
TGTGCCAGCAAGACAGGGGGCTACGAGCAGTACTTC
>-|-|TRBJ1-5|12|TRBV7-2
CASSLTNQPQHF
TGTGCCAGCAGCCTGACGAATCAGCCCCAGCATTTT
>-|-|TRBJ1-4|15|TRBV4-2
CASSQDGDMNEKLFF
TGTGCCAGCAGCCAGGATGGGGACATGAATGAAAAACTGTTTTTT
>-|few|TRBJ2-7|13|TRBV7-6
CASSLQPSYEQYF
TGTGCCAGCAGCTTACAGCCTTCCTACGAGCAGTACTTC
>TRBD1|-|TRBJ1-2|16|TRBV6-1
CASSEGPFTGARGYTF
TGTGCCAGCAGTGAAGGGCCGTTCACAGGGGCTCGGGGCTACACCTTC
>-|-|TRBJ2-3|16|TRBV9
CASSVGATHEADTQYF
TGTGCCAGCAGCGTAGGTGCGACTCACGAAGCAGATACGCAGTATTTT
>TRBD1|few|TRBJ1-6|15|TRBV11-2
CASSLETGVNSPLHF
TGTGCCAGCAGCTTAGAGACAGGGGTTAATTCACCCCTCCACTTT
>-|-|TRBJ1-5|13|TRBV5-5
CASSWTADQPQHF
TGTGCCAGCAGCTGGACAGCTGATCAGCCCCAGCATTTT
>-|-|TRBJ2-3|15|TRBV11-2
CASTRGAFSTDTQYF
TGTGCCAGCACCCGAGGAGCGTTTAGCACAGATACGCAGTATTTT
>-|-|TRBJ2-1|15|TRBV29-1
CSVAMDGRSYNEQFF
TGCAGCGTCGCTATGGATGGGCGTTCCTACAATGAGCAGTTCTTC
>-|-|TRBJ1-2|14|TRBV28
CASTLSRTSYGYTF
TGTGCCAGCACCCTCTCCAGGACCTCATATGGCTACACCTTC
>-|-|TRBJ1-2|13|TRBV10-1
CASSDMANYGYTF
TGCGCCAGCAGTGACATGGCTAACTATGGCTACACCTTC
>-|-|TRBJ2-5|14|TRBV5-1
CASSLEGGRETQYF
TGCGCCAGCAGCTTGGAGGGAGGCCGAGAGACCCAGTACTTC
>TRBD1|-|TRBJ1-2|12|TRBV7-3
CASSLTGMGYTF
TGTGCCAGCAGCTTGACAGGGATGGGGTACACCTTC
>TRBD1|-|TRBJ1-1|13|TRBV6-5
CASQGQGNTEAFF
TGTGCCAGCCAGGGACAGGGGAACACTGAAGCTTTCTTT
>TRBD1|-|TRBJ1-1|15|TRBV28
CASSLGTGGTTEAFF
TGTGCCAGCAGTTTGGGAACAGGGGGCACCACTGAAGCTTTCTTT
>-|-|TRBJ1-5|14|TRBV27
CASSPPGLNQPQHF
TGTGCCAGCAGCCCCCCAGGGCTCAATCAGCCCCAGCATTTT
>-|-|TRBJ1-5|14|TRBV6-6
CASSQGGLYQPQHF
TGTGCCAGCAGTCAGGGTGGCCTCTATCAGCCCCAGCATTTT
>TRBD2|-|TRBJ2-2|17|TRBV6-2/TRBV6-3
CASSTYRGRTGTGELFF
TGTGCCAGCAGTACTTACCGCGGGAGGACTGGGACCGGGGAGCTGTTTTTT
>-|-|TRBJ1-2|14|TRBV19
CASSIEAVNYGYTF
TGTGCCAGTAGTATAGAGGCAGTGAACTATGGCTACACCTTC
>-|-|TRBJ2-5|19|TRBV5-1
CAPAFLVRLCEVGQETQYF
TGCGCCCCAGCTTTCCTTGTTCGGCTTTGCGAAGTTGGCCAAGAGACCCAGTACTTC
>TRBD2|-|TRBJ2-3|20|TRBV4-3
CASSHQLWGGSLVGTDTQYF
TGCGCCAGCAGCCATCAGCTCTGGGGAGGGAGCCTGGTAGGCACAGATACGCAGTATTTT
>-|-|TRBJ1-6|17|TRBV28
CASRVLEGRDYNSPLHF
TGTGCCAGCAGGGTCTTAGAGGGGAGAGATTATAATTCACCCCTCCACTTT
>TRBD1|few|TRBJ1-5|15|TRBV7-6
CASSLAPGGDQPQHF
TGTGCCAGCAGCTTAGCTCCAGGGGGCGATCAGCCCCAGCATTTT
>-|-|TRBJ1-2|14|TRBV24-1
CATSELGTAKGYTF
TGTGCCACCAGTGAGCTTGGGACGGCGAAAGGCTACACCTTC
>TRBD1|-|TRBJ1-2|12|TRBV19
CASTRGMGGYTF
TGTGCCAGTACCAGGGGGATGGGAGGCTACACCTTC
>-|-|TRBJ2-5|13|TRBV11-3
CASSRVGKETQYF
TGTGCCAGCAGCCGGGTGGGGAAAGAGACCCAGTACTTC
>TRBD2|-|TRBJ2-5|17|TRBV7-6
CASSLGPVAGGQETQYF
TGTGCCAGCAGCCTAGGCCCCGTAGCGGGGGGACAAGAGACCCAGTACTTC
>-|-|TRBJ2-1|16|TRBV3-1/TRBV3-2
CASSRDFEGPYNEQFF
TGTGCCAGCAGCCGCGATTTTGAGGGTCCTTACAATGAGCAGTTCTTC
>TRBD1|-|TRBJ2-3|15|TRBV24-1
CATSDGDRPRGSQYF
TGTGCCACCAGTGATGGGGACAGACCTAGAGGTTCGCAGTATTTT
>-|-|TRBJ2-1|15|TRBV7-2
CASSFGHQGFNEQFF
TGTGCCAGCAGCTTCGGACACCAAGGGTTCAATGAGCAGTTCTTC
>-|-|TRBJ1-5|17|TRBV19
CASSINSLPYSNQPQHF
TGTGCCAGTAGTATCAACAGCTTACCCTATAGCAATCAGCCCCAGCATTTT
>TRBD1|-|TRBJ2-4|18|TRBV13
CASSLLPGGPPAKNIQYF
TGTGCCAGCAGCTTACTTCCAGGGGGCCCTCCTGCCAAAAACATTCAGTACTTC